These 20 T cell receptor beta chains were sequenced from one sample in a study of identical twins. TCRdb fed the 5' RACE reads into MiXCR, producing one record per CDR3 protein. Of 520,000 or so distinct CDR3 sequences detected, 20% to 25% appear once; the ten largest clones hold about 0.91%. This sample was also put to use in a study of T cells expressing NK-cell markers.

The sequencing sample was made of CD4+ T cells sorted from blood. Source of these receptors: a woman in her late teens or twenties in good health.

In its sample, this clonotype was seen a few times. This chain connects TRBV12-3 or TRBV12-4 to TRBJ2-1; 7 bases line up with TRBD2. The length of the CDR3 is 16 residues. V lost 3 bases to trimming and J lost 9 bases; unmatched junction nucleotides: 14. CDR3 nucleotides: TGTGCCAGCAGTTTTAACGCCGGACTAGTTGGGGGTGAGCAGTTCTTC. Protein product: CASSFNAGLVGGEQFF.

There are many counts of this clonotype. This rearrangement joins TRBV27 to TRBJ1-3; no firm D call. Trimming cost V 3 bases and J 2 bases, with 8 bases left between them. In germline, CDR1 is MNHEY, CDR2 SMNVEV (reference sequence). The CDR3 totals 14 residues. The CDR3 coding sequence is TGTGCCAGCAGTTTGGCAGGAGCTGGAAACACCATATATTTT. Its translation is CASSLAGAGNTIYF.

The chain is built from TRBV29-1 and TRBJ1-5, with TRBD1 identical over 7 bases. Germline V gene lookup returns CDR1 SQVTM and CDR2 ANQGSEA. This CDR3 is built from 14 residues. Trimming cost V 6 bases and J 1 base; bases outside gene matches: 6. The CDR3 sequence: CSVKQGFSNQPQHF. CDR3 in DNA: TGCAGCGTAAAACAGGGGTTCAGCAATCAGCCCCAGCATTTT.

The chain is built from TRBV20-1 and TRBJ2-2; tentative D call: TRBD1 (6 bases). V gave up 4 bases and J gave up 1 base, with 10 bases separating them. Germline lookup yields CDR1 DFQATT and CDR2 SNEGSKA (reference sequence). The CDR3 is made up of 14 amino acids. CDR3 sequence (DNA): TGCAGTGCTACTCCGGGACAGAACACCGGGGAGCTGTTTTTT. As protein: CSATPGQNTGELFF.

The chain has TRBV10-1 and TRBJ2-7; 7 bases are shared with TRBD1. Germline loops: CDR1 WNHNN, CDR2 SYGVQD (reference sequence). The junction had 6 bases not matched to a gene; V was cut back by 4 bases and J by 6 bases. This CDR3 contains 13 residues. The CDR3 nucleotides read TGCGCCAGCAGTGGGGGACAGCACCGCGAGCAGTACTTC. This gives the protein CASSGGQHREQYF.

This clonotype has just a few counts. This chain joins TRBV27 and TRBJ2-7, with TRBD2 matching over 7 bases. V was pared by 2 bases and J by 0 bases, with 13 bases of the junction left unmatched. Germline CDR1 and CDR2: MNHEY and SMNVEV (reference sequence). CDR3 length: 18 residues. Here the CDR3 reads CASSLRGTASGYSYEQYF. The CDR3 DNA reads TGTGCCAGCAGTTTAAGGGGTACGGCTAGCGGCTACTCCTACGAGCAGTACTTC.

The chain uses TRBV6-1 and TRBJ2-1, with D perhaps given as TRBD1 or TRBD2 (6 bases each). Germline-derived CDR1 and CDR2 are MNHNS and SASEGT. Deletions cut 6 bases from V and 3 bases from J, with 12 bases between. The CDR3 consists of 14 residues. The DNA for the CDR3 is TGTGCCAGCAGCCGGGGGCTCGGCTACAATGAGCAGTTCTTC. Amino acid sequence: CASSRGLGYNEQFF.

This chain uses TRBV29-1 with TRBJ2-1; TRBD2 agrees at 8 bases. This CDR3 contains 14 residues. V was pared by 0 bases and J by 5 bases, with 3 bases of the junction left unmatched. CDR1 SQVTM and CDR2 ANQGSEA come from the germline V gene. CDR3 coding DNA: TGCAGCGTTGAAGATACGGGAGGGAACAATGAGCAGTTCTTC. This sequence encodes CSVEDTGGNNEQFF.

J is TRBJ2-5 and V is TRBV6-1, with 10 bases fitting TRBD1. Trimming took 5 bases from V and 4 from J; bases not matched to a gene: 4. This CDR3 contains 14 residues. Germline CDR1 is MNHNS and CDR2 is SASEGT. CDR3 region: CASSRTGGLETQYF. The DNA of the CDR3 is TGTGCCAGCAGTCGGACAGGGGGGCTAGAGACCCAGTACTTC.

This clonotype appeared a few times. The V and J genes are TRBV5-1 and TRBJ2-2; 10 positions agree with TRBD1. The CDR3 length is 16 residues. Germline V lookup: CDR1 SGHRS, CDR2 YFSETQ. The trim removed 2 bases at V and 2 bases at J, leaving 3 bases unmatched. CDR3 amino acids: CASSFGQGGNTGELFF. CDR3 DNA sequence: TGCGCCAGCAGCTTTGGACAGGGGGGCAACACCGGGGAGCTGTTTTTT.

With regard to this clonotype: A much larger clonotype is one base distant, so this may be a read error. In nucleotides, the CDR3 is TGCAGTGCTAGTCGGCCCGGGGAGCTGTTTTTT. Protein sequence: CSASRPGELFF. The chain combines TRBV20-1 with TRBJ2-2; D gene unclear. The V end lost 3 bases, the J end lost 6 bases, and 5 bases lay between the germline ends. The CDR3 totals 11 residues. Germline CDR1 and CDR2: DFQATT and SNEGSKA (reference sequence).

J is TRBJ2-1 and V is TRBV29-1, with unresolved D. The CDR3 contains 12 residues. The V gene lost 1 base and the J gene lost 6 bases, with 7 bases spanning the gap. The germline V gene encodes CDR1 SQVTM and CDR2 ANQGSEA. The CDR3 sequence is CSVEGFSNEQFF. The CDR3 DNA reads as TGCAGCGTTGAAGGGTTTAGCAATGAGCAGTTCTTC.

This chain links TRBV7-6 with TRBJ1-1, with D possibly TRBD1 on 5 matching bases. Per the germline V gene, CDR1 is SGHVS and CDR2 is FNYEAQ. This CDR3 spans 13 amino acids. Trimming shortened V by 2 bases and J by 8 bases, and 12 bases separated the two germline ends. CDR3 protein: CASSLYRTGEAFF. CDR3 coding DNA: TGTGCCAGCAGCTTATACCGAACAGGAGAAGCTTTCTTT.

This clonotype has a count of ten or more. V usage is TRBV7-3 and J usage is TRBJ2-1; D might be TRBD1 or TRBD2, each matching 5 bases. The germline V gene encodes CDR1 SGHTA and CDR2 FQGTGA. This CDR3 has 12 residues. V gave up 8 bases and J gave up 0 bases, with 5 bases separating them. The CDR3 sequence is CASGGSYNEQFF. The CDR3 nucleotides read TGTGCCAGCGGGGGCTCCTACAATGAGCAGTTCTTC.

CDR3 sequence reads: CASSTWTGGHTEAFF. The CDR3 DNA sequence: TGTGCCAGCAGCACGTGGACAGGGGGGCACACTGAAGCTTTCTTT. J is TRBJ1-1 and V is TRBV11-3; 10 positions agree with TRBD1. This CDR3 is 15 amino acids long. V lost 5 bases, J lost 3 bases, and 6 bases stayed unmatched. Germline V CDR1 and CDR2: SGHNT, YENEEA.

The chain joins TRBV29-1 to TRBJ2-6; TRBD1 matches 12 bases. Germline lookup yields CDR1 SQVTM and CDR2 ANQGSEA. This CDR3 contains 18 residues. With V trimmed by 4 bases and J by 2 bases, 9 bases remained unmatched. The CDR3 here is CSVALFGTGGTGANVLTF. The DNA for the CDR3 is TGCAGCGTTGCTCTCTTCGGGACAGGGGGCACTGGGGCCAACGTCCTGACTTTC.

CDR3 coding DNA: TGTGCCAGCAGTCCTATAGGGGGGGACTACGAGCAGTACTTC. This codes for CASSPIGGDYEQYF. The V and J genes are TRBV6-6 and TRBJ2-7; D possibly corresponds to TRBD2 (7 bases). With 5 bases removed from V and 3 bases from J, the gap between germline ends came to 14 bases. The CDR3 contains 14 residues. Germline assignment: CDR1 MNHNY and CDR2 SVGAGI (reference sequence).

The chain carries TRBV12-3 or TRBV12-4 and TRBJ2-3; 7 nucleotides match TRBD2. Losses at the gene ends were 6 bases for V and 1 base for J; bases not matched to a gene: 4. This CDR3 is built from 14 residues. The CDR3 is CASSTGLRTDTQYF. The CDR3 DNA reads TGTGCCAGCAGCACGGGACTACGCACAGATACGCAGTATTTT.

In its sample, this clonotype was seen a few times. The genes are TRBV10-2 and TRBJ1-1; tentatively, D is TRBD1 (5 bases). CDR3 size: 13 residues. The V and J ends lost 8 bases and 4 bases respectively, with 14 bases between them. CDR1 WSHSY and CDR2 SAAADI come from the germline V gene. CDR3 loop: CASRIQGSTEAFF. CDR3 DNA: TGCGCCAGCCGAATTCAGGGTAGCACTGAAGCTTTCTTT.

This clonotype was observed a handful of times. The chain joins TRBV5-1 to TRBJ2-5, with 7 bases aligning to TRBD1. V was pared by 3 bases and J by 4 bases, with 6 bases of the junction left unmatched. The CDR3 totals 14 residues. Germline CDR1 is SGHRS and CDR2 is YFSETQ. The chain's CDR3 is CASSSLYRGETQYF. Written as DNA, the CDR3 is TGCGCCAGCAGCTCGCTTTACAGGGGAGAGACCCAGTACTTC.